This T cell receptor (beta chain) was documented in a study of T cell changes during pregnancy in multiple sclerosis. This table comes from immunoSEQ multiplex PCR, and its TCRdb copy is limited to in-frame clones, with some not included. The sample includes tens of thousands of clones, approximately 92% seen only once; the top ten take 3%. The sample in question was CD8+ T cells from peripheral blood mononuclear cells, obtained in the third trimester of pregnancy. This TCR was recovered from a female donor in good health, enrolled as a control in a pregnancy study.

The CDR3 bases are TGTGCCAGCAGCTTAGCGAACAGGGAGGGCGAAGCTTTCTTT. The encoded protein is CASSLANREGEAFF. The chain carries TRBV7-9 and TRBJ1-1, with a weak D call TRBD1 (6 bases). The germline V gene encodes CDR1 SEHNR and CDR2 FQNEAQ (reference sequence). Trimming took 0 bases from V and 8 from J, leaving 13 bases between them. This CDR3 region has 14 residues.